Described below is a single T cell receptor (beta chain) sequence and its context. This clonotype occurred a few times. What antigen it recognizes has not been identified. No per-base quality is available; no much larger clone lies one base away. The data were taken from a study of post-analysis software for immune sequencing data (dated by TCRdb to the mid-2010s). Study-level background: Recorded disease courses included relapsing-remitting, secondary progressive and progressive-relapsing multiple sclerosis, with some patients lacking subtype annotation. Patient repertoires were compared against roughly 12 previously published healthy control repertoires from donors aged roughly 6 to 26 years. A subset of samples was prepared in parallel using single-end sample barcoding, then pooled and co-amplified after Illumina adapter ligation. Broad study findings and their caveats: Direct clustering with F measure revealed strong co-clustering of samples prepared in the same batch, which led to a batch-effect correction. The control group was slightly older than the multiple sclerosis patient group. Roughly 5 TRBV segments, including TRBV5-6, TRBV5-1 and TRBV20-1, were significantly more frequent in patients than controls. Significantly lower normalized Chao1 diversity was found in multiple sclerosis patients than in controls, suggesting substantial peripheral T-cell clonal expansion.

The trim is 0 bases for V and 1 base for J, with a gap of 7 bases between the germline ends. CDR1 SGHRS and CDR2 YFSETQ were looked up in the germline V gene. Its CDR3 holds 14 amino acids, cysteine through phenylalanine. Only the CDR3 DNA is retained, 42 bases long and in frame from the first base. The receptor library was made with PCR. TCRdb records Illumina HiSeq 2500 as the sequencer. To reduce PCR and sequencing biases, unique molecular identifiers were built into the TCR beta cDNA libraries. Some 500,000 cDNA molecules were obtained for every 1 to 10 million input T cells, so each molecule roughly corresponded to one T cell. The same protocol used for the earlier healthy control dataset was applied to prepare and sequence the patient libraries. Within a given batch, samples were prepared together, multiplexed and sequenced on the same HiSeq lane. The published analysis was carried out like this. MIGEC handled the raw barcoded reads, throwing out single-read molecular identifier groups before consensus assembly and CDR3 extraction. VDJtools was used for post-analysis of the clonotype tables, with diversity normalized by down-sampling every dataset to the smallest sample size. In repertoire overlap clustering, CDR3 amino acid sequences, but not nucleotide sequences, were matched to correct batch-related cross-sample contamination. TCRdb ran its own pipeline on the public reads, namely fastp trimming at Q25 and MiXCR clone calling, and kept in-frame beta chains. Each record represents a unique CDR3 protein, reported with the most common genes and DNA among its rows. The V and J calls were determined by TCRdb, not by the authors. The sample table contains hundreds of thousands of distinct CDR3 sequences; only one count was recorded for 44% of them. The ten largest make up 1.7% of the sample.

To demonstrate the VDJtools post-analysis software, TCR beta repertoires were profiled from the peripheral blood of 10 to 15 young patients with multiple sclerosis. The multiple sclerosis patients were children and adolescents ranging in age from roughly 6 to 15 years. The sample consisted of blood. The sequence came from a girl between 10 and 17 years old with multiple sclerosis. The V and J segments used are TRBV5-1 and TRBJ1-2; the D gene is not confidently resolved. The DNA sequence is given as TGCGCCAGCAGCTTGGCCACAGATAACTATGGCTACACCTTC. The encoded protein is CASSLATDNYGYTF. With the rest looked up from the reference TRBV5-1 and TRBJ1-2 genes rather than sequenced, the full variable domain is KAGVTQTPRYLIKTRGQQVTLSCSPISGHRSVSWYQQTPGQGLQFLFEYFSETQRNKGNFPGRFSGRQFSNSRSEMNVSTLELGDSALYLCASSLATDNYGYTFGSGTRLTVV.